What follows are 7 T cell receptor beta chains derived from one specimen sequenced in a study of blood T cell repertoires in COVID-19. The table came from immunoSEQ multiplex PCR; TCRdb's copy has only in-frame clones and leaves some out. In the table there are 220,000 or so clones, around four fifths of which are singletons. Material for sequencing was peripheral blood. The origin of the receptors is a man aged 25 to 45 with active or convalescent COVID-19.

V is TRBV7-9 and J is TRBJ2-2; D possibly corresponds to TRBD2 (5 bases). The germline CDR1 and CDR2 sequences are SEHNR and FQNEAQ (reference sequence). This CDR3 has 15 amino acids. Trimming took 1 base from V and 6 from J, leaving 12 bases between them. This CDR3 is CASSLEASFPGELFF. Written as DNA, the CDR3 is TGTGCCAGCAGCTTAGAGGCTAGCTTTCCCGGGGAGCTGTTTTTT.

CDR3 DNA sequence: TGTGCACTCGGGGGAGTAGCTTGGGAAGATACGCAGTATTTT. Translation gives CALGGVAWEDTQYF. The gene calls are TRBV21-1 and TRBJ2-3; TRBD2, the D gene given by the table, was not confirmed from the DNA. TRBV21-1 is listed as a pseudogene. This CDR3 has 14 residues.

V gene TRBV6-5 combines with J gene TRBJ1-5, with 10 bases that match TRBD1. The CDR3 is made up of 15 amino acids. Germline CDR1 reads MNHEY; CDR2 reads SVGAGI. Germline trimming cut 6 bases from V and 2 bases from J; bases unmatched to any gene: 4. CDR3 residues: CASSRDRGGNQPQHF. As DNA, the CDR3 is TGTGCCAGCAGCCGGGACAGGGGTGGCAATCAGCCCCAGCATTTT.

This clone was seen only once. The chain is built from TRBV12-3 or TRBV12-4 and TRBJ1-1, with 7 bases identical to TRBD1. This CDR3 is 13 amino acids long. With 6 bases clipped from V and 4 bases from J, the junction kept 5 bases outside the gene matches. The CDR3 reads CASRPGGRTEAFF. The CDR3 DNA follows: TGTGCCAGCAGACCAGGGGGTCGCACTGAAGCTTTCTTT.

This clone was seen only once. The chain is built from TRBV10-1 and TRBJ2-2, with D maybe TRBD2 (5 bases). The V end lost 8 bases, the J end lost 5 bases, and 9 bases lay between the germline ends. CDR3 size: 12 residues. CDR1 WNHNN and CDR2 SYGVQD come from the germline V gene (reference sequence). CDR3 in DNA: TGCGCCAGCTCCCCGGGGACCGGGGAGCTGTTTTTT. Its translation: CASSPGTGELFF.

The V call is TRBV6-2 or TRBV6-3, the J call TRBJ2-7, with TRBD2 identical over 9 bases. The germline gives CDR1 MNHEY, CDR2 SVGEGT. V gave up 3 bases and J gave up 3 bases; unmatched junction bases: 12. The CDR3 is 17 residues long. The DNA of the CDR3 is TGTGCCAGCAGTTATGGTGGGACTAGCCCCACTTTCTACGAGCAGTACTTC. Amino acids: CASSYGGTSPTFYEQYF.

The chain uses TRBV19 and TRBJ1-1; 8 bases are a match to TRBD1. After removal of 3 bases from V and 3 bases from J, the junction contained 9 bases not matched to a gene. CDR1 is LNHDA, CDR2 SQIVND, per germline (reference sequence). The CDR3 is 16 residues long. The CDR3 here is CASSMQGARSDTEAFF. For the CDR3, the DNA is TGTGCCAGTAGTATGCAGGGGGCAAGATCGGACACTGAAGCTTTCTTT.